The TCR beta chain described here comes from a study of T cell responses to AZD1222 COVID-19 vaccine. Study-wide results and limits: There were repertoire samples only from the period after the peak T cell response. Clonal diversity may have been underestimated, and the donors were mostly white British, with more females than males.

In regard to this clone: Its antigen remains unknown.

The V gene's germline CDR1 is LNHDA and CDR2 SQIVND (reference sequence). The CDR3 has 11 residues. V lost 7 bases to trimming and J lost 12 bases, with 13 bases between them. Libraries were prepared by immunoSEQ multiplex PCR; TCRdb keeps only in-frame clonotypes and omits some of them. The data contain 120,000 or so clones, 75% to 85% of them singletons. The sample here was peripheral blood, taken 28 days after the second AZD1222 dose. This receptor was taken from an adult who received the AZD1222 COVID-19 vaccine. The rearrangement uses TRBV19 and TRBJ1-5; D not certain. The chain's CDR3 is CASNLDGFQHF. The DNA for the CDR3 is TGTGCCAGTAATCTGGACGGATTCCAGCATTTT.